This TCR beta chain emerged from a study of T-cell memory formation after mild COVID-19. The study's findings and limits: Within pre-infection memory, some responding clones were found, suggesting cross-reactive memory joined. Chiefly within CM and EM were the contracting CD4+ clones; CD8+ ones were within EMRA.

Constant-segment-primed 5'RACE gave TCR alpha and TCR beta cDNA libraries with sample barcodes and UMIs. TCRdb re-called the 5' RACE reads with MiXCR, one entry per CDR3 protein. This sample has about 180,000 distinct CDR3 sequences, with under 20% found just once. The V end lost 5 bases, the J end lost 7 bases, and 11 bases lay between the germline ends. The CDR3 sequence is 12 residues long. Concerning this clonotype itself: Its antigen is not known.

The specimen sequenced was PBMCs or a T cell subset sorted from them (not recorded which). The chain recombines TRBV12-3 or TRBV12-4 with TRBJ2-5; D is undetermined. This TCR derives from an adult woman who had mild COVID-19 (a few samples of this study predate the infection). Cell type and time point are not known. This chain's CDR3 is CASSARVGTQYF. The CDR3 nucleotides are TGTGCCAGCAGTGCCCGGGTCGGGACCCAGTACTTC.